This T cell receptor (beta chain) emerged from a study of human T cells and chemical hapten exposure. Study information: The patch tests put 0.01% DPC on the skin of the upper back and were read 6 days later. Study results and caveats: Among TCRs, those above 1 in 1000 frequency were unaffected by DPC sensitization. Controls formed significantly fewer large CDR3 similarity clusters than expanded TCRs did. Counts of expanded TCRs (at PT1) showed a positive correlation with patch test score.

About this clonotype: No antigen is known for it.

Germline V gene data show CDR1 as ENHRY and CDR2 as SYGVKD. This CDR3 contains 11 residues. Deletions cut 6 bases from V and 5 bases from J, with 7 bases between. Indicated time point: pre-sensitization, week 0. Specified treatment: therapeutic diphenylcyclopropenone sensitization with weekly scalp DPC. Each CDR3 protein is one row after TCRdb ran MiXCR on the RACE reads. Found here are about 290,000 distinct CDR3 sequences, approximately 7.5% of them singletons; the top ten hold approximately 1.2%. Sequenced here: whole blood, sampled in connection with sensitization to the hapten diphenylcyclopropenone (DPC). The chain carries TRBV10-3 and TRBJ1-2; D ambiguous. The clonotype was recovered from a young man with alopecia areata. Some clones in this sample may be carry-over from other donors' samples. As DNA, the CDR3 is TGTGCCATCAGGTCAGCGTATGGCTACACCTTC. It translates to CAIRSAYGYTF.